The 27 T cell receptor beta chains below all came from one sample that was sequenced in a study of T cell repertoires in cytomegalovirus infection (dated by TCRdb to between 2019 and 2020). No antigen is known for these receptors. Sequencing was carried out with an Illumina HiSeq 1500. The public reads were reanalyzed by TCRdb: fastp trimming at Q25, MiXCR alignment, in-frame beta chains only. Rows are unified per CDR3 protein, each entry keeping the most common DNA and genes. The sample table lists fewer than 85,000 distinct CDR3 sequences, about 44% of them with a count of one. The top ten clonotypes cover about 92% of the sample. The treatment or condition label, as the study defines it: in vitro stimulation with specific CMV peptide epitopes to enrich CMV-specific T cells. The source material was CD8+ T cells from cultured PBMCs, sampled from culture after CMV antigen stimulation. Every receptor here comes from a human donor in good health (CMV status not recorded). Some clones in this sample may be carry-over from other donors' samples.

This clonotype was seen a few times. The rearrangement links TRBV7-2 to TRBJ2-7; 9 positions match TRBD2. The trim removed 1 base at V and 1 base at J, leaving 8 bases unmatched. CDR1 and CDR2 (germline): SGHTA, FQGNSA. The CDR3 runs to 17 residues. CDR3: CASSLVASGIASYEQYF. In DNA, the CDR3 is TGTGCCAGCAGCTTAGTGGCTAGCGGGATAGCTTCCTACGAGCAGTACTTC. Full variable domain (outside the CDR3, taken from reference TRBV7-2 and TRBJ2-7): GAGVSQSPSNKVTEKGKDVELRCDPISGHTALYWYRQSLGQGLEFLIYFQGNSAPDKSGLPSDRFSAERTGGSVSTLTIQRTQQEDSAVYLCASSLVASGIASYEQYFGPGTRLTVT.

In its sample, this clonotype was seen many times. The gene calls are TRBV7-8 and TRBJ2-1, with 10 bases fitting TRBD2. CDR1 is SGHVS, CDR2 FQNEAQ, per germline. This CDR3 spans 17 amino acids. Germline trimming cut 1 base from V and 6 bases from J; bases unmatched to any gene: 9. CDR3 nucleotide sequence: TGTGCCAGCAGCTTAGGGGGGGACCTAGCGGGAGTCAATGAGCAGTTCTTC. This translates into CASSLGGDLAGVNEQFF.

This clonotype was counted a few times. The chain recombines TRBV9 with TRBJ1-2; 7 bases are a match to TRBD1. The CDR3 length is 16 residues. Germline V lookup: CDR1 SGDLS, CDR2 YYNGEE. Trimming took 3 bases from V and 0 from J; bases not matched to a gene: 8. CDR3 bases: TGTGCCAGCAGCGAGCATAGACAGGGAGCTAACTATGGCTACACCTTC. Translating gives CASSEHRQGANYGYTF.

In its sample, this clonotype was seen a few times. The chain uses TRBV2 and TRBJ2-3, with 9 bases fitting TRBD2. V was pared by 6 bases and J by 0 bases, with 4 bases of the junction left unmatched. CDR1 is SNHLY, CDR2 FYNNEI, per germline. This CDR3 contains 15 residues. In DNA form, the CDR3 reads TGTGCCAGCAGCGAAACTAGCGGGAGCACAGATACGCAGTATTTT. This codes for CASSETSGSTDTQYF. The full variable domain, completed using reference TRBV2 and TRBJ2-3, is EPEVTQTPSHQVTQMGQEVILRCVPISNHLYFYWYRQILGQKVEFLVSFYNNEISEKSEIFDDQFSVERPDGSNFTLKIRSTKLEDSAMYFCASSETSGSTDTQYFGPGTRLTVL.

This chain joins TRBV7-3 and TRBJ1-1, with D possibly TRBD1 on 6 matching bases. CDR3 length: 16 residues. The ends were cut back, 1 base at V and 0 bases at J, with 12 bases in the middle. Germline V gene lookup returns CDR1 SGHTA and CDR2 FQGTGA. The CDR3 loop is CASSLIRQVMNTEAFF. The CDR3 nucleotides read TGTGCCAGCAGCTTAATCCGACAGGTCATGAACACTGAAGCTTTCTTT.

V is TRBV2 and J is TRBJ2-7; a weak D match, TRBD2 (6 bases). Trimming shortened V by 1 base and J by 4 bases, and 8 bases separated the two germline ends. CDR1 is SNHLY, CDR2 FYNNEI, per germline. This CDR3 region has 13 residues. The CDR3 DNA is TGTGCCAGCAGTGAAGGGAGGGTATACGAGCAGTACTTC. Residues: CASSEGRVYEQYF.

This clonotype showed up just a few times. V and J are TRBV7-9 and TRBJ2-1; no definite D call. Germline V gene data show CDR1 as SEHNR and CDR2 as FQNEAQ (reference sequence). This CDR3 is 11 amino acids long. V lost 1 base and J 10 bases, leaving 5 bases between the germline ends. CDR3 bases: TGTGCCAGCAGCTTAGATCGGGAGCAGTTCTTC. The encoded protein is CASSLDREQFF. Full variable domain (missing parts from reference TRBV7-9 and TRBJ2-1): DTGVSQNPRHKITKRGQNVTFRCDPISEHNRLYWYRQTLGQGPEFLTYFQNEAQLEKSRLLSDRFSAERPKGSFSTLEIQRTEQGDSAMYLCASSLDREQFFGPGTRLTVL.

This chain uses TRBV27 with TRBJ1-2, with TRBD1 matching 7 bases. The length of the CDR3 is 12 residues. V dropped 10 bases and J dropped 7; count of bases not matched to a gene: 9. Germline V lookup: CDR1 MNHEY, CDR2 SMNVEV (reference sequence). DNA of the CDR3: TGTGCCACCAGGGGGGGCGAGGTTGGCTACACCTTC. It specifies CATRGGEVGYTF.

This clonotype was detected many times. V and J are TRBV7-8 and TRBJ2-1; 9 bases are shared with TRBD1. Germline CDR1 SGHVS, CDR2 FQNEAQ. Germline trimming cut 1 base from V and 9 bases from J; bases unmatched to any gene: 7. The CDR3 runs to 15 residues. For the CDR3, the DNA is TGTGCCAGCAGCTTAGTTGGGACAGGGAGAATTGAGCAGTTCTTC. This gives the protein CASSLVGTGRIEQFF. The full variable domain, with the rest looked up from reference TRBV7-8 and TRBJ2-1, is GAGVSQSPRYKVAKRGQDVALRCDPISGHVSLFWYQQALGQGPEFLTYFQNEAQLDKSGLPSDRFFAERPEGSVSTLKIQRTQQEDSAVYLCASSLVGTGRIEQFFGPGTRLTVL.

The rearrangement joins TRBV7-6 to TRBJ2-5; the match to TRBD2 covers 8 bases. The CDR3 consists of 13 residues. J was trimmed by 7 bases and V by 6 bases; bases with no gene match: 7. Germline CDR1 SGHVS, CDR2 FNYEAQ. This chain's CDR3 is CASRERERRTQYF. The CDR3 coding sequence is TGTGCCAGCAGGGAGCGGGAGCGGCGGACCCAGTACTTC.

The V call is TRBV12-3 or TRBV12-4, the J call TRBJ2-1; 9 bases map to TRBD1. The CDR3 is made up of 15 amino acids. Trimming removed 3 bases from V and 6 bases from J; junction bases left unmatched: 6. CDR3 DNA sequence: TGTGCCAGCAGTTTCGGGGACAGGGAAGGCAATGAGCAGTTCTTC. Translated, it gives CASSFGDREGNEQFF.

J is TRBJ2-3 and V is TRBV6-1; D may match TRBD1 or TRBD2 (6 bases each). The V end was cut by 6 bases, the J end by 0 bases, with 19 bases between. The CDR3 totals 17 residues. Germline V gene sequence: CDR1 MNHNS, CDR2 SASEGT. The CDR3 DNA follows: TGTGCCAGCAGCGACAAACGTCACGGGGGCAGCACAGATACGCAGTATTTT. Protein: CASSDKRHGGSTDTQYF.

In DNA form, the CDR3 reads TGCGCCAGCAGCCAAGCCCCGGGACAGGGCTACAATGAGCAGTTCTTC. Translated: CASSQAPGQGYNEQFF. V is TRBV4-1 and J is TRBJ2-1, with 9 nucleotides matching TRBD1. Unmatched junction bases numbered 4, after V lost 1 base and J lost 3 bases. Germline CDR1 MGHRA, CDR2 YSYEKL. The CDR3 has 16 residues.

This clonotype was observed many times. The rearrangement uses TRBV7-8 and TRBJ1-1; 9 nucleotides agree with TRBD1. The CDR3 contains 16 residues. J was trimmed by 5 bases and V by 1 base; bases with no gene match: 8. CDR1 and CDR2 from the germline V gene are SGHVS and FQNEAQ. The CDR3 nucleotides read TGTGCCAGCAGCTTAGGGAGGGGGGACAGGGCAACTGAAGCTTTCTTT. This sequence encodes CASSLGRGDRATEAFF.

The chain carries TRBV19 and TRBJ2-3; TRBD1 matches 7 bases. Trimming cost V 4 bases and J 2 bases; bases outside gene matches: 9. CDR1 is LNHDA and CDR2 is SQIVND in the germline V gene (reference sequence). CDR3 length: 16 amino acids. The CDR3 nucleotides read TGTGCCAGTAGTACACTAGACAGGGTAATCACAGATACGCAGTATTTT. Residues: CASSTLDRVITDTQYF.

The chain links TRBV5-1 to TRBJ2-5, with a weak D call TRBD2 (6 bases). The V and J ends lost 4 bases and 6 bases respectively, with 10 bases between them. CDR3 length equals 12 residues. Germline V gene sequence: CDR1 SGHRS, CDR2 YFSETQ. The CDR3 DNA sequence: TGCGCCAGCAGCGGAGGGTTAAAGACCCAGTACTTC. It codes for CASSGGLKTQYF.

The chain employs TRBV13 and TRBJ1-2; D gene uncertain. CDR3 length: 17 amino acids. Germline CDR1 reads PRHDT; CDR2 reads FYEKMQ (reference sequence). Between the trimmed V and J ends, which lost 5 bases and 3 bases, there was a span of 22 bases. CDR3: CASSEGNSPAPHYGYTF. The CDR3 coding sequence is TGTGCCAGCAGCGAGGGAAACAGCCCCGCGCCCCACTATGGCTACACCTTC.

The rearrangement joins TRBV19 to TRBJ2-7; D not resolved. The germline gives CDR1 LNHDA, CDR2 SQIVND (reference sequence). Trimming stripped 1 base from V and 4 bases from J, with 11 bases between. The CDR3 runs 14 residues. CDR3 sequence: CASSIALDSYEQYF. The CDR3 DNA reads TGTGCCAGTAGTATAGCCCTGGATTCATACGAGCAGTACTTC.

This clonotype has only a few counts. This chain links TRBV7-8 with TRBJ2-2; D uncertain. The CDR3 contains 15 residues. The V gene's germline CDR1 is SGHVS and CDR2 FQNEAQ. V was pared by 3 bases and J by 4 bases, with 12 bases between. CDR3 DNA: TGTGCCAGCAGCTTGTATCATGGTAGCACCGGGGAGCTGTTTTTT. Translating it yields CASSLYHGSTGELFF.

This clonotype was seen many times. The CDR3 loop reads CASEGGTDTQYF. The CDR3 coding sequence is TGTGCCAGTGAGGGGGGCACAGATACGCAGTATTTT. The gene calls are TRBV7-8 and TRBJ2-3; D perhaps matches TRBD1 (6 bases). This CDR3 has 12 residues. V lost 9 bases and J 1 base, leaving 8 bases between the germline ends. Germline V gene sequence: CDR1 SGHVS, CDR2 FQNEAQ.

J is TRBJ2-7 and V is TRBV28; TRBD1 aligns across 10 bases. V dropped 5 bases and J dropped 7; count of bases not matched to a gene: 5. The germline V gene encodes CDR1 MDHEN and CDR2 SYDVKM. The CDR3 consists of 13 residues. For the CDR3, the DNA is TGTGCCAGCAGTCAACGGACAGGGGGTGAGCAGTACTTC. Its protein product is CASSQRTGGEQYF.

This chain connects TRBV7-2 to TRBJ2-6; the D is unclear. Trimming removed 0 bases at V and 0 bases at J, with 12 bases between. This CDR3 is built from 18 residues. Germline V CDR1 and CDR2: SGHTA, FQGNSA. CDR3 nucleotide sequence: TGTGCCAGCAGCTTAGCGAGGCAGTCACTCTCTGGGGCCAACGTCCTGACTTTC. Protein sequence: CASSLARQSLSGANVLTF.

V and J are TRBV3-1 and TRBJ2-7; D is possibly TRBD1 or TRBD2 (6 bases each). V lost 5 bases to trimming and J lost 4 bases, with 18 bases between them. Germline V gene data show CDR1 as LGHDT and CDR2 as YNNKEL (reference sequence). The CDR3 sequence is 15 residues long. CDR3 DNA sequence: TGTGCCAGCAGCGAAGGACCCGGAGGGGGGTACGAGCAGTACTTC. Amino acids: CASSEGPGGGYEQYF.

The chain employs TRBV19 and TRBJ1-5, with D possibly TRBD1 on 5 matching bases. The CDR3 length is 12 residues. From germline, CDR1 is LNHDA and CDR2 SQIVND (reference sequence). CDR3 in amino acids: CASGGEDQPQHF. The CDR3 DNA sequence: TGTGCTAGTGGGGGAGAAGATCAGCCCCAGCATTTT.

This sequence joins TRBV5-4 and TRBJ2-1; perhaps TRBD2 as D (6 bases). Trimming cost V 3 bases and J 1 base, with 17 bases left between them. Germline V lookup: CDR1 SGHNT, CDR2 YYREEE (reference sequence). This CDR3 spans 17 amino acids. The CDR3 DNA reads TGTGCCAGCAGCTCCGAGATCACCCGGGGGTCCTACAATGAGCAGTTCTTC. Its translation: CASSSEITRGSYNEQFF.

The chain has TRBV4-1 and TRBJ1-1; unclear D gene. The CDR3 runs 12 residues. Per germline, CDR1 MGHRA and CDR2 YSYEKL. Trimming stripped 3 bases from V and 6 bases from J, with 8 bases between. The CDR3 coding sequence is TGCGCCAGCAGCCATGAGACGTCTGAAGCTTTCTTT. Its protein product is CASSHETSEAFF.

The chain is built from TRBV29-1 and TRBJ2-2, with D possibly TRBD2 on 6 matching bases. The CDR3 sequence is 15 residues long. Germline V CDR1 and CDR2: SQVTM, ANQGSEA. CDR3 in DNA: TGCAGTACAGGCGGGGCGAACGCGAACACCGGGGAGCTGTTTTTT. Translation gives CSTGGANANTGELFF.